The 12 T cell receptor beta chains presented below share a single source sample, sequenced in a study of response to subunit inactivated influenza vaccine. TCRdb reprocessed the RT-PCR reads with MiXCR, giving one entry per CDR3 protein. The sample shows about 800,000 distinct CDR3 sequences, approximately 22% of them seen only once. The source material was PBMCs from blood, sampled 5 days after vaccination. The receptors shown here come from a man aged 50 or older who received an inactivated influenza vaccine.

To note about this clonotype: Its ends do not fully match the called genes, so a read error is possible. The gene calls are TRBV12-3 or TRBV12-4 and TRBJ2-1; D gene unclear. The CDR3 totals 14 residues. Written as DNA, the CDR3 is TGTGTCAGCAGTTCCAGTCCCCCGGACAATGAGCAGTTCTTC. This encodes CVSSSSPPDNEQFF.

In its sample, this clonotype was seen once. The CDR3 reads CASSTLNTIYF. In DNA form, the CDR3 reads TGTGCCAGCAGTACCTTGAACACCATATATTTT. V gene TRBV12-3 or TRBV12-4 combines with J gene TRBJ1-3; no firm D call. V dropped 5 bases and J dropped 7 bases, with 6 bases sitting between them. The CDR3 is 11 amino acids.

The chain combines TRBV20-1 with TRBJ2-7; D possibly corresponds to TRBD2 (5 bases). This CDR3 spans 13 amino acids. Germline V gene data show CDR1 as DFQATT and CDR2 as SNEGSKA (reference sequence). V gave up 1 base and J gave up 3 bases, with 10 bases separating them. The CDR3 coding sequence is TGCAGTGCTAGAGGTCGTGGAGGCTACGAGCAGTACTTC. It specifies CSARGRGGYEQYF.

This clonotype was seen more than once but under ten times. J is TRBJ2-5 and V is TRBV5-6, with 9 bases identical to TRBD1. V trimming: 4 bases; J trimming: 8 bases; junction bases outside the gene matches: 6. Germline CDR1 is SGHDT and CDR2 is YYEEEE. This CDR3 has 13 residues. This CDR3 reads CASSGGTGSTQYF. DNA of the CDR3: TGTGCCAGCAGCGGGGGGACAGGGAGCACCCAGTACTTC.

V usage is TRBV5-1 and J usage is TRBJ2-5, with no clear D. The J call is in doubt because the DNA end fits TRBJ2-1 better. CDR1 and CDR2 from the germline V gene are SGHRS and YFSETQ. The CDR3 has 11 residues. In nucleotides, the CDR3 is TGCGCCAGCAGCTTGCAAGAGACCCAGTTCTTC. The encoded protein is CASSLQETQFF.

The V gene is TRBV7-2, the J gene TRBJ1-1, with D maybe TRBD1 (5 bases). In germline, CDR1 is SGHTA, CDR2 FQGNSA. The V end was cut by 1 base, the J end by 4 bases, with 13 bases between. The CDR3 consists of 15 residues. CDR3 region: CASSLVVGAVTEAFF. The CDR3 nucleotides are TGTGCCAGCAGCTTAGTTGTAGGGGCGGTCACTGAAGCTTTCTTT.

V is TRBV7-2 and J is TRBJ2-7, with 10 positions matching TRBD1. The CDR3 is made up of 15 amino acids. Germline V gene sequence: CDR1 SGHTA, CDR2 FQGNSA. V lost 6 bases to trimming and J lost 4 bases; unmatched junction nucleotides: 9. CDR3 sequence reads: CASSSGTGVFYEQYF. The DNA of the CDR3 is TGTGCCAGCAGTAGCGGGACAGGGGTCTTTTACGAGCAGTACTTC.

This clonotype was recorded a few times. V and J are TRBV12-3 or TRBV12-4 and TRBJ1-5; D may be TRBD1 (5 bases). The CDR3 loop spans 15 amino acids. Deletions cut 5 bases from V and 8 bases from J, with 19 bases between. The chain's CDR3 is CASSPGGDRREPQHF. The CDR3 nucleotides read TGTGCCAGCAGTCCTGGGGGGGACCGTCGGGAGCCCCAGCATTTT.

In this sample, this clonotype turned up a few times. The chain joins TRBV29-1 to TRBJ2-1; possible D gene TRBD2, 6 bases. Trimming stripped 4 bases from V and 0 bases from J, with 13 bases between. Germline CDR1 is SQVTM and CDR2 is ANQGSEA. There are 15 residues in the CDR3. In nucleotides, the CDR3 is TGCAGCGTTGTATTAGCGGTTAGCTCCTACAATGAGCAGTTCTTC. Translating it yields CSVVLAVSSYNEQFF.

The chain links TRBV5-1 to TRBJ2-2, with D possibly TRBD1 on 6 matching bases. Germline V gives CDR1 SGHRS, CDR2 YFSETQ. The CDR3 runs to 17 residues. Trimming took off 5 bases at V and 0 bases at J, with 17 bases between the two ends. DNA of the CDR3: TGCGCCAGCAGTTATACTCTAGGGACATCGAACACCGGGGAGCTGTTTTTT. Protein sequence: CASSYTLGTSNTGELFF.

Worth noting for this clonotype: Here the CDR3 omits its conserved ending phenylalanine or tryptophan, so a read error is the likely source. The chain couples TRBV10-3 to TRBJ2-1; a weak D match, TRBD2 (7 bases). Germline V CDR1 and CDR2: ENHRY, SYGVKD. With 3 bases removed from V and 8 bases from J, the gap between germline ends came to 17 bases. This CDR3 is built from 15 residues. DNA for the CDR3: TGTGCCATCAGTGATTTGGGGGGGCTTCTGGATGAGCAGTTCATC. It encodes CAISDLGGLLDEQFI.

This clonotype was detected a few times. The rearrangement joins TRBV27 to TRBJ2-1; 9 bases are a match to TRBD2. Germline loops: CDR1 MNHEY, CDR2 SMNVEV (reference sequence). V dropped 5 bases and J dropped 8; count of bases not matched to a gene: 10. The CDR3 covers 15 residues. This CDR3 reads CASSLYLREGHEQFF. DNA of the CDR3: TGTGCCAGCAGTCTGTACTTGCGGGAGGGTCATGAGCAGTTCTTC.